The sequence of this TCR beta chain was determined in a study of neurological immune-mediated disorders. Unsorted libraries were prepared from 2 million PBMCs held at -80 C. This CDR3 has 12 residues. The germline gives CDR1 DFQATT, CDR2 SNEGSKA (reference sequence). Deletions cut 5 bases from V and 3 bases from J, with 10 bases between. The cDNA was generated by 5'RACE with 10-nucleotide random UMIs. TCRdb independently ran MiXCR on the 5' RACE reads; one entry per CDR3 protein. This table holds approximately 50,000 distinct CDR3 sequences, around 10% found once. At least ten counts were recorded for this clonotype.

The rearrangement links TRBV20-1 to TRBJ1-1, with D unresolved. The sequence came from a man between 65 and 85 years old with HTLV-1-associated myelopathy (HAM/TSP). Material: PBMCs. In DNA form, the CDR3 reads TGCAGTGCTCCCCGCCGGGACACTGAAGCTTTCTTT. Residues: CSAPRRDTEAFF.